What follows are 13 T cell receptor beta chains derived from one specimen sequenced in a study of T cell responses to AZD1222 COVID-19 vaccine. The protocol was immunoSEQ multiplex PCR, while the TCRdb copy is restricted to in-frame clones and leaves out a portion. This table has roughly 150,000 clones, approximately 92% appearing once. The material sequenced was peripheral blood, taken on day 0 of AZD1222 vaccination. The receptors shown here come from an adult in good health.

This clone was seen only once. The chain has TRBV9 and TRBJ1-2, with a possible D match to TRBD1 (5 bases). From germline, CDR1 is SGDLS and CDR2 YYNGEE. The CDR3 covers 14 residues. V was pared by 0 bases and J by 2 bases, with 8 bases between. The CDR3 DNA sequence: TGTGCCAGCAGCGTAGTGGGGGGGAACTATGGCTACACCTTC. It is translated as CASSVVGGNYGYTF.

The CDR3 region is CASSPLDRFPVGYTF. For the CDR3, the DNA is TGTGCCAGCAGTCCTTTGGACAGGTTTCCTGTAGGCTACACCTTC. The rearrangement joins TRBV2 to TRBJ1-2; 7 positions match TRBD1. The V segment lost 5 bases and the J segment 8 bases; nucleotides outside the gene matches: 14. Per the germline V gene, CDR1 is SNHLY and CDR2 is FYNNEI. The CDR3 sequence is 15 residues long.

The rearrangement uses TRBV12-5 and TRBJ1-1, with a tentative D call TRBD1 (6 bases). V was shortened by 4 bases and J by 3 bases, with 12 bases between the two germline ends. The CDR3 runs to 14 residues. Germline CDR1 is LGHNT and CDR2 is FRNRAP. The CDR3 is CASGYRVWDTEAFF. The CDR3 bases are TGTGCTAGTGGTTACAGGGTTTGGGACACTGAAGCTTTCTTT.

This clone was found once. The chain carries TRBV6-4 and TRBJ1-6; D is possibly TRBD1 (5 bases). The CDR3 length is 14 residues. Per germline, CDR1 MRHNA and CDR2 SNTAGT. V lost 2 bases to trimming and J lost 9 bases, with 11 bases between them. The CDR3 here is CASSDGREGSPLHF. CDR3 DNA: TGTGCCAGCAGTGACGGCAGGGAGGGTTCACCCCTCCACTTT.

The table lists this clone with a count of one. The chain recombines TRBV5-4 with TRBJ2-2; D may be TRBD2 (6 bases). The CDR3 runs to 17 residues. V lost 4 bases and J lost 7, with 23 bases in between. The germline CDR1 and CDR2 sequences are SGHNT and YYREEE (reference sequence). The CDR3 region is CASSPPGTFRRGGELFF. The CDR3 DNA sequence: TGTGCCAGCAGCCCACCCGGGACTTTTCGTAGGGGCGGGGAGCTGTTTTTT.

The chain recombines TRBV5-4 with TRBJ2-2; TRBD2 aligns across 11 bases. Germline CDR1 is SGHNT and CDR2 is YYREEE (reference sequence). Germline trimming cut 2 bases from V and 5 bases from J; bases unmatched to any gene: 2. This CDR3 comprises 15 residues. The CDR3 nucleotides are TGTGCCAGCAGCTTCAGGACTAGCGGGACCGGGGAGCTGTTTTTT. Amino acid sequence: CASSFRTSGTGELFF.

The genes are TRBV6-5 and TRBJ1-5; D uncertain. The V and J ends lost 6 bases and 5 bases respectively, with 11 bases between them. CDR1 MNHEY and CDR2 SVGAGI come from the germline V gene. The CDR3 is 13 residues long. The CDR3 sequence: CASSLQRDQPQHF. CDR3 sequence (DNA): TGTGCCAGCAGCCTACAGAGAGATCAGCCCCAGCATTTT.

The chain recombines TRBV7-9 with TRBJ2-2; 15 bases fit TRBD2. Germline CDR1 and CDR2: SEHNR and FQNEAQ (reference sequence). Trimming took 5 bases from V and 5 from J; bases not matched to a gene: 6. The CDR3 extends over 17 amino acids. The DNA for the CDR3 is TGTGCCAGCAGCATCGGACTAGCGGGAGGGTTGACCGGGGAGCTGTTTTTT. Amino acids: CASSIGLAGGLTGELFF.

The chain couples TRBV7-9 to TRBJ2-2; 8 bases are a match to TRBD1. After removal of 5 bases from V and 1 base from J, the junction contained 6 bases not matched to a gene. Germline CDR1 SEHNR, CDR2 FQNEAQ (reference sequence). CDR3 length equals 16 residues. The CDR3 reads CASSAQQGVNTGELFF. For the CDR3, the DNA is TGTGCCAGCAGCGCTCAACAGGGGGTGAACACCGGGGAGCTGTTTTTT.

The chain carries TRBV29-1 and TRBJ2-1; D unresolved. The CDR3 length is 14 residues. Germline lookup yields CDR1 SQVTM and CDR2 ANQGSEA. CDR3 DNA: TGCAGTCAAGCTAGACGACTCTCCTACAATGAGCAGTTCTTC. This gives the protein CSQARRLSYNEQFF.

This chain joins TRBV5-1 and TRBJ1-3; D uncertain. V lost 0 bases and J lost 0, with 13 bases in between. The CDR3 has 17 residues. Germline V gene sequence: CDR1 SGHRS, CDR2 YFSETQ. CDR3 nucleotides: TGCGCCAGCAGCTTGGTTCCCACAAGGGACTCTGGAAACACCATATATTTT. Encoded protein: CASSLVPTRDSGNTIYF.

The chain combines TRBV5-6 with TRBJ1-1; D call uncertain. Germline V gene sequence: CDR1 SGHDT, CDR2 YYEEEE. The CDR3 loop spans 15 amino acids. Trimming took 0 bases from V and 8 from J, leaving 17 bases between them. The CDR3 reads CASSLGMWRGGEAFF. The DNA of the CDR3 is TGTGCCAGCAGCTTGGGTATGTGGCGGGGAGGGGAAGCTTTCTTT.

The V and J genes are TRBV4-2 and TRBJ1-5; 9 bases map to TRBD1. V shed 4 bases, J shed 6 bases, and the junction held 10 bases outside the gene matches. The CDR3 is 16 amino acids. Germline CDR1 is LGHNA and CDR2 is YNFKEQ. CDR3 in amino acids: CASSPRDRGSSQPQHF. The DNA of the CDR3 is TGTGCCAGCAGCCCGAGAGACAGGGGGTCTAGTCAGCCCCAGCATTTT.